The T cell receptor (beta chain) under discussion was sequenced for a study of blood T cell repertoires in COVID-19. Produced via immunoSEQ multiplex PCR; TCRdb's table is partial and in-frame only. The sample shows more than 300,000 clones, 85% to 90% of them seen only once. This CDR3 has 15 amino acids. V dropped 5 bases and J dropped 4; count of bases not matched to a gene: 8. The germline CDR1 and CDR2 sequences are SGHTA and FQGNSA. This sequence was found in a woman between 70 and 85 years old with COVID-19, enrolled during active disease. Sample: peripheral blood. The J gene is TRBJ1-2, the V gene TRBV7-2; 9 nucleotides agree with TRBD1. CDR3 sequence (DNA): TGTGCCAGCAGCCCAATGGCGACAGGGGGCTATGGCTACACCTTC. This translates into CASSPMATGGYGYTF.